The 19 T cell receptor beta chains below were found in one sample sequenced in a study of patients and donors after allogeneic stem cell transplantation. TCRdb independently ran MiXCR on the RT-PCR reads; one entry per CDR3 protein. Altogether some 880,000 distinct CDR3 sequences are present, more than 15% being singletons, with the ten largest covering around 5.5%. What was sequenced was blood, either unsorted or a sorted T cell fraction (not recorded which). The receptor set was obtained from a human donor who was either an allogeneic HSCT recipient or a stem cell or donor lymphocyte infusion donor (not recorded which). It is not recorded whose cells these are; they may come from a transplant donor.

This chain connects TRBV19 to TRBJ2-7; tentatively, D is TRBD1 or TRBD2 (5 bases each). The CDR3 is 14 amino acids. V was cut by 1 base and J by 2 bases, with 9 bases left in between. Germline CDR1 is LNHDA and CDR2 is SQIVND (reference sequence). The chain's CDR3 is CASSIVGGTYEQYF. The CDR3 bases are TGTGCCAGTAGTATAGTTGGGGGAACCTACGAGCAGTACTTC.

This clonotype appeared a few times. In DNA, the CDR3 is TGTGCCACCAGTGATTCCTCGACAGGGGGATACTACAATGAGCAGTTCTTC. It encodes CATSDSSTGGYYNEQFF. The V call is TRBV24-1, the J call TRBJ2-1; 9 nucleotides line up with TRBD1. Trimming at V came to 2 bases and at J to 3 bases, leaving 7 bases not matched to a gene. The CDR3 is 17 amino acids. Germline CDR1 KGHDR, CDR2 SFDVKD.

V gene TRBV24-1 combines with J gene TRBJ2-1; no clear D. CDR1 and CDR2 from the germline V gene are KGHDR and SFDVKD. This CDR3 spans 12 amino acids. Trimming stripped 4 bases from V and 6 bases from J, with 6 bases between. CDR3 loop: CATSDVGNEQFF. The DNA of the CDR3 is TGTGCCACCAGTGACGTGGGCAATGAGCAGTTCTTC.

The chain uses TRBV7-3 and TRBJ2-1; D is ambiguous. The V and J ends lost 1 base and 8 bases respectively, with 18 bases between them. Germline V gene sequence: CDR1 SGHTA, CDR2 FQGTGA. This CDR3 has 16 amino acids. This CDR3 reads CASSLIWAGGLDEQFF. CDR3 nucleotide sequence: TGTGCCAGCAGCTTAATCTGGGCAGGCGGTCTGGATGAGCAGTTCTTC. Using reference TRBV7-3 and TRBJ2-1 for the parts outside the CDR3, the full variable domain is GAGVSQTPSNKVTEKGKYVELRCDPISGHTALYWYRQSLGQGPEFLIYFQGTGAADDSGLPNDRFFAVRPEGSVSTLKIQRTERGDSAVYLCASSLIWAGGLDEQFFGPGTRLTVL.

V is TRBV7-2 and J is TRBJ2-5; TRBD1 is a possible D gene (5 bases). Trimming took 10 bases from V and 2 from J, leaving 23 bases between them. This CDR3 is 16 amino acids long. CDR1 and CDR2 (germline): SGHTA, FQGNSA. The CDR3 loop is CATRRTTPTPQETQYF. CDR3 sequence (DNA): TGTGCCACTCGACGGACAACCCCAACCCCACAAGAGACCCAGTACTTC. The full variable domain, completed using reference TRBV7-2 and TRBJ2-5, is GAGVSQSPSNKVTEKGKDVELRCDPISGHTALYWYRQSLGQGLEFLIYFQGNSAPDKSGLPSDRFSAERTGGSVSTLTIQRTQQEDSAVYLCATRRTTPTPQETQYFGPGTRLLVL.

This clonotype showed up just a few times. The rearrangement uses TRBV9 and TRBJ1-5; D call uncertain. In germline, CDR1 is SGDLS, CDR2 YYNGEE. The CDR3 totals 13 residues. V dropped 0 bases and J dropped 7 bases, with 8 bases sitting between them. CDR3 in DNA: TGTGCCAGCAGCGTAGATGGGTTCCAGCCCCAGCATTTT. It encodes CASSVDGFQPQHF.

In its sample, this clonotype was seen a few times. In DNA form, the CDR3 reads TGCGCCAGCAGCCCCGGGACAGCCGAGCAGTACTTC. This translates into CASSPGTAEQYF. The chain carries TRBV5-1 and TRBJ2-7; 7 nucleotides agree with TRBD1. V trimming: 4 bases; J trimming: 6 bases; junction bases outside the gene matches: 4. This CDR3 region has 12 residues. Germline assignment: CDR1 SGHRS and CDR2 YFSETQ. The full variable domain, in which reference TRBV5-1 and TRBJ2-7 provide the parts outside the CDR3, is KAGVTQTPRYLIKTRGQQVTLSCSPISGHRSVSWYQQTPGQGLQFLFEYFSETQRNKGNFPGRFSGRQFSNSRSEMNVSTLELGDSALYLCASSPGTAEQYFGPGTRLTVT.

V and J are TRBV12-3 or TRBV12-4 and TRBJ2-7; possible D gene TRBD1, 5 bases. V was shortened by 1 base and J by 0 bases, with 13 bases between the two germline ends. The CDR3 is 16 residues long. The CDR3 sequence is CASSLGATAISYEQYF. Written as DNA, the CDR3 is TGTGCCAGCAGTTTAGGGGCGACAGCCATCTCCTACGAGCAGTACTTC.

There are a few counts of this clonotype. The chain links TRBV18 to TRBJ2-7; 9 bases are shared with TRBD2. Germline V gene lookup returns CDR1 KGHSH and CDR2 LQKENI. The CDR3 has 16 amino acids. Trimming took 2 bases from V and 0 from J; bases not matched to a gene: 5. CDR3 region: CASSPMLAGNSYEQYF. The DNA for the CDR3 is TGTGCCAGCTCACCAATGCTAGCGGGGAACTCCTACGAGCAGTACTTC.

The V gene is TRBV5-4, the J gene TRBJ1-2; D remains unclear. The germline V gene has CDR1 SGHNT and CDR2 YYREEE (reference sequence). Trimming left V 4 bases short and J 5 bases short, with 21 bases between. This CDR3 has 16 residues. The CDR3 DNA sequence: TGTGCCAGCAGCCTTCCCCCGGCAGGAACTCGTTATGGCTACACCTTC. Protein sequence: CASSLPPAGTRYGYTF.

V gene TRBV4-2 combines with J gene TRBJ2-1; TRBD2 matches at 15 bases. Trimming took 5 bases from V and 9 from J; bases not matched to a gene: 8. CDR1 is LGHNA and CDR2 is YNFKEQ in the germline V gene. CDR3 length equals 16 residues. The CDR3 DNA sequence: TGTGCCAGCAGCAGTCCTGGGACTAGCGGGAGGAGTGAGCAGTTCTTC. Translation: CASSSPGTSGRSEQFF.

The genes are TRBV7-6 and TRBJ1-5, with D tentatively TRBD1 (6 bases). V was trimmed by 4 bases and J by 0 bases, leaving 16 bases between them. The CDR3 loop spans 17 amino acids. CDR1 SGHVS and CDR2 FNYEAQ come from the germline V gene. This chain's CDR3 is CASSSSPHRASNQPQHF. The CDR3 DNA is TGTGCCAGCAGCTCAAGCCCACACAGGGCTAGCAATCAGCCCCAGCATTTT.

The V call is TRBV5-1, the J call TRBJ2-3; D assignment may be TRBD1 or TRBD2 (5 bases each). The germline V and J ends were trimmed by 4 bases and 5 bases, with 14 bases remaining between them. This CDR3 has 14 amino acids. Looked up from germline, CDR1 is SGHRS and CDR2 is YFSETQ. CDR3 bases: TGCGCCAGCAGCGGGGGACCCTCCAAAGATACGCAGTATTTT. Protein: CASSGGPSKDTQYF.

This clonotype was found a few times. The rearrangement uses TRBV3-1 and TRBJ2-7; 8 positions agree with TRBD2. Germline CDR1 reads LGHDT; CDR2 reads YNNKEL (reference sequence). The CDR3 runs 15 residues. J gave up 2 bases and V 0 bases, and 3 bases lay outside the gene matches. CDR3: CASSQEAGVPYEQYF. The CDR3 bases are TGTGCCAGCAGCCAAGAAGCGGGAGTCCCCTACGAGCAGTACTTC.

The chain uses TRBV6-1 and TRBJ2-1, with unresolved D. The CDR3 extends over 13 amino acids. V gave up 2 bases and J gave up 9 bases, with 11 bases separating them. From germline, CDR1 is MNHNS and CDR2 SASEGT. The DNA of the CDR3 is TGTGCCAGCAGTGAATCACTCTCGGGTGAGCAGTTCTTC. Protein sequence: CASSESLSGEQFF.

V and J are TRBV7-2 and TRBJ2-5; D is undetermined. This CDR3 spans 14 amino acids. Trimming shortened V by 5 bases and J by 4 bases, and 14 bases separated the two germline ends. Per germline, CDR1 SGHTA and CDR2 FQGNSA. The CDR3 DNA sequence: TGTGCCAGCAGCCAATACCTAGGAGTAGAGACCCAGTACTTC. This gives the protein CASSQYLGVETQYF.

This chain links TRBV2 with TRBJ1-1; D is undetermined. V was trimmed by 0 bases and J by 4 bases, leaving 12 bases between them. This CDR3 has 15 residues. CDR1 SNHLY and CDR2 FYNNEI come from the germline V gene. CDR3 in amino acids: CASSEARVPGTEAFF. In nucleotides, the CDR3 is TGTGCCAGCAGTGAAGCGCGTGTTCCCGGCACTGAAGCTTTCTTT.

This clonotype showed up just a few times. This rearrangement joins TRBV10-3 to TRBJ2-7; 9 bases are shared with TRBD2. Per the germline V gene, CDR1 is ENHRY and CDR2 is SYGVKD. This CDR3 spans 16 amino acids. Unmatched junction bases numbered 10, after V lost 4 bases and J lost 3 bases. DNA of the CDR3: TGTGCCATCAGTGGCCCCCCGGGACTAGCCGACTACGAGCAGTACTTC. Translating gives CAISGPPGLADYEQYF.

This clonotype was seen at least ten times. The chain links TRBV5-1 to TRBJ1-2; possibly TRBD1 for D (6 bases). The CDR3 runs 13 residues. From germline, CDR1 is SGHRS and CDR2 YFSETQ. Between the trimmed V and J ends, which lost 0 bases and 7 bases, there was a span of 10 bases. CDR3 coding DNA: TGCGCCAGCAGCTTGGCCAGGGGAGCTGGCTACACCTTC. This codes for CASSLARGAGYTF.